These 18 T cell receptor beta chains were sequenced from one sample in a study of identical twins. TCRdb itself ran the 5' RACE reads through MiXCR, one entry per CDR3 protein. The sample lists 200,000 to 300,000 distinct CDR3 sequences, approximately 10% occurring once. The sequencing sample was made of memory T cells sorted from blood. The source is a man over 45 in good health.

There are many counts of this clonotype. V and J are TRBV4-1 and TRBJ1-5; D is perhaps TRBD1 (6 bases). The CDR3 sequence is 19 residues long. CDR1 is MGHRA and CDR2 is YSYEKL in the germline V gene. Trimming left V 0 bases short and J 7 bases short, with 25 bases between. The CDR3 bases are TGCGCCAGCAGCCAAGATCAGTTGCTTACCGGAGGGGGTGACCAGCCCCAGCATTTT. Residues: CASSQDQLLTGGGDQPQHF.

CDR3 loop: CASSPMGAGGPNTEAFF. In nucleotides, the CDR3 is TGTGCCAGCAGCCCCATGGGGGCAGGGGGACCGAACACTGAAGCTTTCTTT. The V call is TRBV4-2, the J call TRBJ1-1, with 7 bases that match TRBD1. Per germline, CDR1 LGHNA and CDR2 YNFKEQ. With 4 bases clipped from V and 1 base from J, the junction kept 12 bases outside the gene matches. The length of the CDR3 is 17 residues.

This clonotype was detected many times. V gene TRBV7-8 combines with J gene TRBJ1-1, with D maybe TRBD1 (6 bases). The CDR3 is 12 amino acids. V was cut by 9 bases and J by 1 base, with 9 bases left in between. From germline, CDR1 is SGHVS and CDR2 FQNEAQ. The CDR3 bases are TGTGCCAGTGGACAGACGAACACTGAAGCTTTCTTT. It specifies CASGQTNTEAFF.

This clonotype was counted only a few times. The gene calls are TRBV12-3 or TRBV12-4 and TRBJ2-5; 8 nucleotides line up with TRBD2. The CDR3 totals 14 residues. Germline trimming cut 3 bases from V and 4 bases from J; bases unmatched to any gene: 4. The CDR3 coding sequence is TGTGCCAGCAGTTTTAGCGGGGCCGGAGAGACCCAGTACTTC. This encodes CASSFSGAGETQYF.

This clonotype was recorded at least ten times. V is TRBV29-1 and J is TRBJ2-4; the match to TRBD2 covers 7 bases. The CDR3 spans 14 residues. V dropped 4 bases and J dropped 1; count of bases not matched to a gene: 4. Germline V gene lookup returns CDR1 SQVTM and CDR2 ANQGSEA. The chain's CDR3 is CSVGGGEAKNIQYF. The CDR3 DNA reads TGCAGCGTTGGGGGAGGGGAGGCCAAAAACATTCAGTACTTC.

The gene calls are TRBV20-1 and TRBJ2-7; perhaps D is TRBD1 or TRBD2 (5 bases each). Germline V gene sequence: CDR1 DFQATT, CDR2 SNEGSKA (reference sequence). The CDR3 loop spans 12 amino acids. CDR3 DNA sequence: TGCAGAGCGGATCTGGGGGTCAACGAGCAGTACTTC. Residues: CRADLGVNEQYF.

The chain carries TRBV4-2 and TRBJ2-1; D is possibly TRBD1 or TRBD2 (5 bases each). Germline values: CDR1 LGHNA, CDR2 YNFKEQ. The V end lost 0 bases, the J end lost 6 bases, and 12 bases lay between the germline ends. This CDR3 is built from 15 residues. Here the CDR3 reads CASSQDYGAVNEQFF. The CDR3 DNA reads TGTGCCAGCAGCCAAGATTACGGGGCGGTCAATGAGCAGTTCTTC.

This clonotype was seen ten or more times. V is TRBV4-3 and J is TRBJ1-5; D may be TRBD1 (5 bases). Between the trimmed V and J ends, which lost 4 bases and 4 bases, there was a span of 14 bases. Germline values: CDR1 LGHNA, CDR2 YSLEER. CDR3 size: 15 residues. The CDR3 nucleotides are TGCGCCAGCAGCCTGACAGCGAGGGATAATCAGCCCCAGCATTTT. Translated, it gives CASSLTARDNQPQHF.

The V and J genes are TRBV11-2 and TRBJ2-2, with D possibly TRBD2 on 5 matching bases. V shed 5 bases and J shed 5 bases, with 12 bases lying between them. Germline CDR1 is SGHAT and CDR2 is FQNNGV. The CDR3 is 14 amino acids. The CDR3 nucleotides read TGTGCCAGCAGCCTAGGGTCGGGAACCGGGGAGCTGTTTTTT. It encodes CASSLGSGTGELFF.

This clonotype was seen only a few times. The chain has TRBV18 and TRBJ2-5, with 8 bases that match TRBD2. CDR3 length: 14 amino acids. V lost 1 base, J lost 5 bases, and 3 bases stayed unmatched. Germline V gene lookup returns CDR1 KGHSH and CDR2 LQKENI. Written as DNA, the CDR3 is TGTGCCAGCTCACCACTAGCGGGGACGGAGACCCAGTACTTC. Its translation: CASSPLAGTETQYF.

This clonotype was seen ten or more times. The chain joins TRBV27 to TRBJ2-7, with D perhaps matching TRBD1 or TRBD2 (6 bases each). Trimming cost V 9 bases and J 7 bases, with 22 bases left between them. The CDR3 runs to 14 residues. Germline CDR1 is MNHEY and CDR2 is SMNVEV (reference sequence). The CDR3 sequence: CASSWGAGSGEQYF. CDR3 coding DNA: TGTGCCAGTTCATGGGGGGCCGGTTCGGGGGAGCAGTACTTC.

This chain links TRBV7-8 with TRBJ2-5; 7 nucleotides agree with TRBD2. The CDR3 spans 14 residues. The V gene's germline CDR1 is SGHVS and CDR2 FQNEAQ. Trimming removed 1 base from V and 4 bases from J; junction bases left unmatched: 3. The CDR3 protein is CASSLGTRRETQYF. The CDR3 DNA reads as TGTGCCAGCAGCTTAGGGACTAGGCGAGAGACCCAGTACTTC.

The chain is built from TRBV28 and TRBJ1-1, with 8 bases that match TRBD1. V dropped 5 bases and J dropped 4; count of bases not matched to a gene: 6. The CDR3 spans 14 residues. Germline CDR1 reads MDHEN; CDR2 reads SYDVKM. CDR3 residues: CASSQRQGITEAFF. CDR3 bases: TGTGCCAGCAGTCAGAGACAGGGGATCACTGAAGCTTTCTTT.

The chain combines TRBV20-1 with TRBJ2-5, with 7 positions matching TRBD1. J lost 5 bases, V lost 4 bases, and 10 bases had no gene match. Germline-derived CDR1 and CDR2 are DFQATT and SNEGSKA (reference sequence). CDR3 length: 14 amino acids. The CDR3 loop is CSAKDRAFQETQYF. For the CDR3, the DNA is TGCAGTGCTAAAGACAGGGCGTTTCAGGAGACCCAGTACTTC.

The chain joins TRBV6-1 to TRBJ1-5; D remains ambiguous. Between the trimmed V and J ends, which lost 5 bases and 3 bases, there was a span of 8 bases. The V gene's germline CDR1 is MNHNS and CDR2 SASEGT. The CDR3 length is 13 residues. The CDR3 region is CASSPGYNQPQHF. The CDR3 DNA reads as TGTGCCAGCAGTCCGGGGTACAATCAGCCCCAGCATTTT.

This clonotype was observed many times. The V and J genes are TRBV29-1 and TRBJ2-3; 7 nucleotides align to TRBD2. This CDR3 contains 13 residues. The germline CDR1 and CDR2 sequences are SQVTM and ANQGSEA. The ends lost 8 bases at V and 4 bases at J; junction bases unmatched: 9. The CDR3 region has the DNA TGCAGCTTTCAGCGGGGCAGGGCAGATACGCAGTATTTT. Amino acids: CSFQRGRADTQYF.

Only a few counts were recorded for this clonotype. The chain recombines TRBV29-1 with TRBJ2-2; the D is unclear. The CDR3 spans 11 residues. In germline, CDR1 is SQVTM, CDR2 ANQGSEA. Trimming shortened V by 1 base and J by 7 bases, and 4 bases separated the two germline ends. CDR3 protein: CSVEVFGELFF. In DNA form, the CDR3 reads TGCAGCGTTGAAGTTTTCGGGGAGCTGTTTTTT.

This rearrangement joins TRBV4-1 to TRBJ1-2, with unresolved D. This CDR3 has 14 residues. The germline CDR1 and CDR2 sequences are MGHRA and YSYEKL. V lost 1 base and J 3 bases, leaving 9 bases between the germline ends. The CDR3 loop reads CASSQVGSHYGYTF. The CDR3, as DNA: TGCGCCAGCAGCCAAGTTGGCAGTCACTATGGCTACACCTTC.